One sample yielded the 8 T cell receptor beta chains listed below, sequenced in a study of blood T cell repertoires in COVID-19. This table comes from immunoSEQ multiplex PCR, and its TCRdb copy is limited to in-frame clones, with some not included. Here the sample spans tens of thousands of clones, approximately 86% being singletons. The sequenced sample was peripheral blood. The receptors here all came from a man between 60 and 70 years old with acute or convalescent COVID-19.

V and J are TRBV5-1 and TRBJ2-1, with 9 bases lining up with TRBD1. V lost 7 bases and J lost 5; bases outside the gene matches: 10. The CDR3 totals 15 residues. Germline V gene data show CDR1 as SGHRS and CDR2 as YFSETQ. The CDR3 bases are TGCGCCAGCGGTGCCGGGACAGGGTATGACAATGAGCAGTTCTTC. Translation: CASGAGTGYDNEQFF. The entire variable domain, with the rest obtained from reference TRBV5-1 and TRBJ2-1, is as follows: KAGVTQTPRYLIKTRGQQVTLSCSPISGHRSVSWYQQTPGQGLQFLFEYFSETQRNKGNFPGRFSGRQFSNSRSEMNVSTLELGDSALYLCASGAGTGYDNEQFFGPGTRLTVL.

Comments on this clone: Additional DNA sequences in this sample encode the identical CDR3. The V gene is TRBV5-1, the J gene TRBJ1-1; perhaps TRBD1 as D (5 bases). Germline CDR1 and CDR2: SGHRS and YFSETQ. This CDR3 region has 14 residues. V was trimmed by 4 bases and J by 0 bases, leaving 10 bases between them. Here the CDR3 reads CASSPTVMNTEAFF. Written as DNA, the CDR3 is TGCGCCAGCAGCCCGACAGTCATGAACACTGAAGCTTTCTTT.

The J gene is TRBJ2-1, the V gene TRBV2, with TRBD2 identical over 7 bases. Germline V CDR1 and CDR2: SNHLY, FYNNEI. Losses at the gene ends were 9 bases for V and 9 bases for J; bases not matched to a gene: 8. The CDR3 consists of 12 residues. CDR3: CARRGLDGEQFF. As DNA, the CDR3 is TGTGCCAGACGCGGACTAGACGGTGAGCAGTTCTTC. Using reference TRBV2 and TRBJ2-1 for the parts outside the CDR3, the full variable domain is EPEVTQTPSHQVTQMGQEVILRCVPISNHLYFYWYRQILGQKVEFLVSFYNNEISEKSEIFDDQFSVERPDGSNFTLKIRSTKLEDSAMYFCARRGLDGEQFFGPGTRLTVL.

The CDR3 protein is CAISGTGGYEQYF. CDR3 nucleotide sequence: TGTGCCATCTCCGGGACAGGGGGCTACGAGCAGTACTTC. This rearrangement joins TRBV10-3 to TRBJ2-7; 11 nucleotides line up with TRBD1. Germline V gene sequence: CDR1 ENHRY, CDR2 SYGVKD. This CDR3 is built from 13 residues. The trim removed 8 bases at V and 3 bases at J, leaving 3 bases unmatched.

This chain uses TRBV7-9 with TRBJ1-1; 11 nucleotides align to TRBD1. V dropped 6 bases and J dropped 6; count of bases not matched to a gene: 18. The germline V gene has CDR1 SEHNR and CDR2 FQNEAQ (reference sequence). The CDR3 has 18 residues. The CDR3 DNA is TGTGCCAGCAGTCGAGACGAGAGGGGGACAGGGGGTATTTCTGAAGCTTTCTTT. Residues: CASSRDERGTGGISEAFF. The whole variable domain, remainder taken from reference TRBV7-9 and TRBJ1-1, is DTGVSQNPRHKITKRGQNVTFRCDPISEHNRLYWYRQTLGQGPEFLTYFQNEAQLEKSRLLSDRFSAERPKGSFSTLEIQRTEQGDSAMYLCASSRDERGTGGISEAFFGQGTRLTVV.

The chain employs TRBV7-9 and TRBJ2-2, with 7 nucleotides matching TRBD1. The trim removed 6 bases at V and 0 bases at J, leaving 16 bases unmatched. Germline CDR1 SEHNR, CDR2 FQNEAQ (reference sequence). The CDR3 loop spans 19 amino acids. Here the CDR3 DNA reads TGTGCCAGCAGACTAGAAACGGGGACAGTCAAGTCGAACACCGGGGAGCTGTTTTTT. Residues: CASRLETGTVKSNTGELFF.

The chain joins TRBV9 to TRBJ1-6; weak D call: TRBD1 (6 bases). The germline V and J ends were trimmed by 4 bases and 11 bases, with 22 bases remaining between them. Germline V gives CDR1 SGDLS, CDR2 YYNGEE. The CDR3 covers 16 residues. The CDR3, as DNA: TGTGCCAGCAGCCCGATGGGGGCCGCTACAAGGACACCCCTCCACTTT. Protein: CASSPMGAATRTPLHF.

The rearrangement links TRBV11-3 to TRBJ2-1; 9 bases agree with TRBD2. The germline V gene has CDR1 SGHNT and CDR2 YENEEA. V shed 2 bases and J 1 base; nucleotides not matched to a gene: 6. The CDR3 is made up of 17 amino acids. CDR3 sequence (DNA): TGTGCCAGCAGCTTAAGTATTAGCGGGGGATCCTACAATGAGCAGTTCTTC. Amino acid sequence: CASSLSISGGSYNEQFF.